The 29 T cell receptor beta chains below were found in one sample sequenced in a study of shared clonotypes between healthy human individuals. Libraries were prepared by immunoSEQ multiplex PCR; TCRdb keeps only in-frame clonotypes and omits some of them. Of around 2.3 million clones in the sample, nearly 97% were seen once. The sample was naive CD4+ T cells sorted from blood. Subset of the sample: CD45RA+ positively selected. Receptors originate from a man aged 18 to 29 in good health.

The V gene is TRBV7-2, the J gene TRBJ2-7, with 8 bases fitting TRBD1. Germline assignment: CDR1 SGHTA and CDR2 FQGNSA. J gave up 4 bases and V 5 bases, and 7 bases lay outside the gene matches. CDR3 length: 14 amino acids. CDR3: CASSNRQGRYEQYF. The DNA of the CDR3 is TGTGCCAGCAGCAACAGACAGGGGAGGTACGAGCAGTACTTC. The full variable domain, its missing parts supplied by reference TRBV7-2 and TRBJ2-7, is GAGVSQSPSNKVTEKGKDVELRCDPISGHTALYWYRQSLGQGLEFLIYFQGNSAPDKSGLPSDRFSAERTGGSVSTLTIQRTQQEDSAVYLCASSNRQGRYEQYFGPGTRLTVT.

The V call is TRBV4-3, the J call TRBJ1-4; 7 positions agree with TRBD1. This CDR3 spans 16 amino acids. CDR1 and CDR2 from the germline V gene are LGHNA and YSLEER. J lost 0 bases, V lost 3 bases, and 4 bases had no gene match. CDR3 coding DNA: TGCGCCAGCAGCCAGGGAACAGGGGCAACTAATGAAAAACTGTTTTTT. It is translated as CASSQGTGATNEKLFF.

The gene calls are TRBV30 and TRBJ1-2; D is perhaps TRBD1 (5 bases). CDR3 length: 12 amino acids. The V gene's germline CDR1 is GTSNPN and CDR2 SVGIG (reference sequence). Trimming left V 6 bases short and J 6 bases short, with 14 bases between. In DNA, the CDR3 is TGTGCCTGCACCGGGACTAAAAATGGCTACACCTTC. This translates into CACTGTKNGYTF.

This chain links TRBV6-1 with TRBJ2-7, with 11 nucleotides matching TRBD2. The J segment lost 6 bases and the V segment lost 4 bases, leaving 14 bases of the junction unmatched. The V gene's germline CDR1 is MNHNS and CDR2 SASEGT. The CDR3 consists of 17 residues. CDR3 residues: CASSGGWTSGWVGEQYF. The CDR3 region has the DNA TGTGCCAGCAGTGGGGGATGGACTAGCGGGTGGGTTGGCGAGCAGTACTTC.

The genes are TRBV14 and TRBJ2-1, with TRBD2 matching over 7 bases. V dropped 4 bases and J dropped 6; count of bases not matched to a gene: 9. CDR1 SGHDN and CDR2 FVKESK come from the germline V gene. The CDR3 covers 15 residues. For the CDR3, the DNA is TGTGCCAGCAGCCCTAACCCGGGGGGTTCCAATGAGCAGTTCTTC. Protein: CASSPNPGGSNEQFF. Filled out from reference TRBV14 and TRBJ2-1, the complete variable domain reads EAGVTQFPSHSVIEKGQTVTLRCDPISGHDNLYWYRRVMGKEIKFLLHFVKESKQDESGMPNNRFLAERTGGTYSTLKVQPAELEDSGVYFCASSPNPGGSNEQFFGPGTRLTVL.

V gene TRBV11-2 combines with J gene TRBJ2-3, with 7 bases fitting TRBD2. The V and J ends lost 4 bases and 0 bases, in that order; junction bases with no gene match: 7. CDR3 length: 16 residues. Germline-derived CDR1 and CDR2 are SGHAT and FQNNGV. The CDR3 spells CASSSLPGGSTDTQYF. In DNA form, the CDR3 reads TGTGCCAGCAGCTCCCTGCCCGGGGGGAGCACAGATACGCAGTATTTT.

This clone turned up a few times. The chain employs TRBV7-9 and TRBJ2-2; D not resolved. Trimming stripped 5 bases from V and 9 bases from J, with 4 bases between. The CDR3 sequence is 10 residues long. The V gene's germline CDR1 is SEHNR and CDR2 FQNEAQ (reference sequence). The CDR3 is CASSGRELFF. The CDR3 nucleotides are TGTGCCAGCAGCGGCAGGGAGCTGTTTTTT. Together with reference TRBV7-9 and TRBJ2-2, the CDR3 gives the full variable domain: DTGVSQNPRHKITKRGQNVTFRCDPISEHNRLYWYRQTLGQGPEFLTYFQNEAQLEKSRLLSDRFSAERPKGSFSTLEIQRTEQGDSAMYLCASSGRELFFGEGSRLTVL.

The chain uses TRBV5-1 and TRBJ2-3, with D perhaps TRBD2 (7 bases). Germline V lookup: CDR1 SGHRS, CDR2 YFSETQ. Between the trimmed V and J ends, which lost 2 bases and 2 bases, there was a span of 15 bases. This CDR3 is built from 16 residues. The CDR3 DNA reads as TGCGCCAGCAGCTTCGGGCGGGGGCAACACACAGATACGCAGTATTTT. Translating gives CASSFGRGQHTDTQYF.

This chain connects TRBV4-1 to TRBJ1-6; D gene unclear. CDR3 length equals 14 residues. In germline, CDR1 is MGHRA, CDR2 YSYEKL. The V and J ends lost 4 bases and 7 bases respectively, with 11 bases between them. The CDR3 DNA follows: TGCGCCAGCAGCCCAATCGACGGGAATTCACCCCTCCACTTT. Translation gives CASSPIDGNSPLHF.

J is TRBJ1-4 and V is TRBV10-3; D remains ambiguous. The V and J ends lost 4 bases and 0 bases respectively, with 9 bases between them. Germline values: CDR1 ENHRY, CDR2 SYGVKD. The CDR3 spans 15 residues. In DNA form, the CDR3 reads TGTGCCATCAGTGGGGGAGCCGCAACTAATGAAAAACTGTTTTTT. It specifies CAISGGAATNEKLFF.

The chain links TRBV7-2 to TRBJ1-1; perhaps TRBD1 as D (6 bases). Germline CDR1 and CDR2: SGHTA and FQGNSA. The CDR3 is 14 residues long. The V gene lost 5 bases and the J gene lost 8 bases, with 18 bases spanning the gap. This CDR3 reads CASSQSGTPGEAFF. The CDR3 bases are TGTGCCAGCAGCCAGAGCGGGACACCAGGGGAAGCTTTCTTT.

The J gene is TRBJ2-5, the V gene TRBV11-2; D unclear. Trimming shortened V by 7 bases and J by 4 bases, and 13 bases separated the two germline ends. Germline values: CDR1 SGHAT, CDR2 FQNNGV. The CDR3 has 13 residues. The CDR3 DNA reads TGTGCCAGCACCCCGGGCGTCGCAGAGACCCAGTACTTC. It yields the protein CASTPGVAETQYF. The full variable domain, in which reference TRBV11-2 and TRBJ2-5 provide the parts outside the CDR3, is EAGVAQSPRYKIIEKRQSVAFWCNPISGHATLYWYQQILGQGPKLLIQFQNNGVVDDSQLPKDRFSAERLKGVDSTLKIQPAKLEDSAVYLCASTPGVAETQYFGPGTRLLVL.

This clone was seen a single time. The chain's CDR3 is CASSFGGGNTEAFF. CDR3 in DNA: TGTGCCAGCAGCTTTGGCGGGGGGAACACTGAAGCTTTCTTT. V gene TRBV11-2 combines with J gene TRBJ1-1; maybe TRBD1 (5 bases). Germline V gives CDR1 SGHAT, CDR2 FQNNGV. V was cut by 3 bases and J by 1 base, with 9 bases left in between. The CDR3 has 14 residues.

The chain combines TRBV21-1 with TRBJ1-1; TRBD1 is the table's D call, not checked against the DNA. TRBV21-1 is marked as a pseudogene. The CDR3 sequence is 14 residues long. The CDR3: CASSKDRGTTEAFF. The CDR3 bases are TGTGCCAGCAGCAAAGACAGGGGGACCACTGAAGCTTTCTTT.

The CDR3 reads CASSLAAHTPSYEQYF. In DNA form, the CDR3 reads TGTGCCAGCAGCTTAGCGGCACACACCCCGTCCTACGAGCAGTACTTC. The V gene is TRBV11-2, the J gene TRBJ2-7; D uncertain. Deletions cut 1 base from V and 1 base from J, with 14 bases between. The CDR3 consists of 16 residues. CDR1 and CDR2 from the germline V gene are SGHAT and FQNNGV.

In this sample, this clone turned up once. The genes are TRBV19 and TRBJ2-2; D call uncertain. The germline V and J ends were trimmed by 3 bases and 2 bases, with 13 bases remaining between them. Germline loops: CDR1 LNHDA, CDR2 SQIVND (reference sequence). The CDR3 has 16 amino acids. CDR3 sequence (DNA): TGTGCCAGTAGTATTGTAGCAATTATTAACACCGGGGAGCTGTTTTTT. As protein: CASSIVAIINTGELFF.

As for this clone: The sample carries other DNA sequences with the same CDR3. The chain joins TRBV6-5 to TRBJ2-2; D is undetermined. The V and J ends lost 2 bases and 1 base respectively, with 8 bases between them. The CDR3 is made up of 15 amino acids. In germline, CDR1 is MNHEY, CDR2 SVGAGI. The CDR3 is CASSYGQVNTGELFF. The DNA of the CDR3 is TGTGCCAGCAGTTACGGGCAGGTGAACACCGGGGAGCTGTTTTTT.

This sequence joins TRBV2 and TRBJ2-2; 9 nucleotides align to TRBD2. Germline CDR1 and CDR2: SNHLY and FYNNEI. The ends lost 5 bases at V and 5 bases at J; junction bases unmatched: 6. The CDR3 totals 15 residues. CDR3 protein: CASSFAGGPTGELFF. The CDR3 nucleotides read TGTGCCAGCAGTTTCGCGGGGGGGCCAACCGGGGAGCTGTTTTTT.

The chain has TRBV4-1 and TRBJ2-2; D gene ambiguous. The germline CDR1 and CDR2 sequences are MGHRA and YSYEKL. This CDR3 is built from 14 residues. Trimming stripped 3 bases from V and 8 bases from J, with 13 bases between. As DNA, the CDR3 is TGCGCCAGCAGCCAGGGTACATTAACTGGGGAGCTGTTTTTT. This sequence encodes CASSQGTLTGELFF.

The V and J genes are TRBV30 and TRBJ1-2; 7 bases match TRBD1. With 0 bases clipped from V and 6 bases from J, the junction kept 13 bases outside the gene matches. This CDR3 has 16 amino acids. Germline CDR1 and CDR2: GTSNPN and SVGIG (reference sequence). The CDR3 loop reads CAWSVKRQGVRDGYTF. The CDR3 DNA sequence: TGTGCCTGGAGTGTAAAACGACAGGGAGTACGGGATGGCTACACCTTC.

In its sample, this clone was seen once. The gene calls are TRBV5-5 and TRBJ1-5; D unresolved. V was trimmed by 0 bases and J by 2 bases, leaving 6 bases between them. The germline V gene has CDR1 SGHKS and CDR2 YYEKEE (reference sequence). The CDR3 sequence is 14 residues long. In DNA, the CDR3 is TGTGCCAGCAGCTTGGGTACGGGCAATCAGCCCCAGCATTTT. It yields the protein CASSLGTGNQPQHF.

The CDR3 reads CASSPHVPGQGPPEKLFF. The CDR3 region has the DNA TGCGCCAGCAGCCCGCACGTCCCGGGACAGGGTCCTCCCGAAAAACTGTTTTTT. The chain carries TRBV5-1 and TRBJ1-4, with 9 bases lining up with TRBD1. Germline trimming cut 4 bases from V and 8 bases from J; bases unmatched to any gene: 18. The CDR3 is 18 amino acids. Per germline, CDR1 SGHRS and CDR2 YFSETQ.

The V and J genes are TRBV28 and TRBJ1-5; maybe TRBD1 (6 bases). The CDR3 consists of 15 residues. Germline loops: CDR1 MDHEN, CDR2 SYDVKM. V lost 6 bases and J lost 1, with 13 bases in between. CDR3 DNA sequence: TGTGCCAGCAGGCTCGAACAGGGCAGCAATCAGCCCCAGCATTTT. Translating gives CASRLEQGSNQPQHF.

The V and J genes are TRBV9 and TRBJ1-2, with 8 bases identical to TRBD1. The CDR3 has 13 amino acids. Trimming took 2 bases from V and 6 from J; bases not matched to a gene: 3. CDR1 is SGDLS and CDR2 is YYNGEE in the germline V gene. This CDR3 is CASSVYRGNGYTF. The CDR3 DNA is TGTGCCAGCAGCGTCTACAGGGGGAATGGCTACACCTTC. The full variable domain, its missing parts supplied by reference TRBV9 and TRBJ1-2, is DSGVTQTPKHLITATGQRVTLRCSPRSGDLSVYWYQQSLDQGLQFLIQYYNGEERAKGNILERFSAQQFPDLHSELNLSSLELGDSALYFCASSVYRGNGYTFGSGTRLTVV.

V is TRBV21-1 and J is TRBJ2-1; TRBD1 is taken as the D call from the table, unchecked against the DNA. TRBV21-1 is listed as a pseudogene. The CDR3 is made up of 14 amino acids. This CDR3 is CASSKRGKYNEQFF. The CDR3 coding sequence is TGTGCCAGCAGCAAGAGGGGGAAGTACAATGAGCAGTTCTTC.

This chain joins TRBV10-3 and TRBJ2-2, with 10 bases matching TRBD2. CDR3 length: 16 amino acids. With 3 bases clipped from V and 4 bases from J, the junction kept 5 bases outside the gene matches. CDR1 is ENHRY, CDR2 SYGVKD, per germline. The CDR3 is CAISDVVAGGTGELFF. CDR3 coding DNA: TGTGCCATCAGTGACGTGGTAGCGGGGGGCACCGGGGAGCTGTTTTTT.

Worth noting for this clone: This may be a read error, as it is one base from a much larger clone. The V call is TRBV6-4, the J call TRBJ2-1, with 9 bases fitting TRBD1. The V segment lost 5 bases and the J segment 0 bases; nucleotides outside the gene matches: 5. The germline gives CDR1 MRHNA, CDR2 SNTAGT. The CDR3 has 16 residues. CDR3 region: CASSPGTGTSYNEQFF. The DNA of the CDR3 is TGTGCCAGCAGTCCCGGGACAGGGACCTCCTACAATGAGCAGTTCTTC.

The chain couples TRBV7-9 to TRBJ1-4; 7 nucleotides agree with TRBD1. The junction had 5 bases not matched to a gene; V was cut back by 2 bases and J by 8 bases. Germline V gene sequence: CDR1 SEHNR, CDR2 FQNEAQ (reference sequence). The length of the CDR3 is 14 residues. The chain's CDR3 is CASSLYRGEEKLFF. The CDR3 region has the DNA TGTGCCAGCAGCTTATACAGGGGAGAGGAAAAACTGTTTTTT.

The chain employs TRBV6-5 and TRBJ1-1, with D possibly matching TRBD1 (6 bases). The CDR3 has 14 amino acids. V lost 6 bases to trimming and J lost 0 bases, with 11 bases between them. Per germline, CDR1 MNHEY and CDR2 SVGAGI. Here the CDR3 reads CASSLDRLNTEAFF. Written as DNA, the CDR3 is TGTGCCAGCAGCCTCGACAGGCTGAACACTGAAGCTTTCTTT.